This is a list of T cell receptor beta chains from one sample in a study of a mutant IDH1 vaccine in newly diagnosed glioma. Clones were read by immunoSEQ multiplex PCR, and TCRdb kept only the in-frame ones, dropping some. Counted here are about 60,000 clones, about 85% occurring once; the ten biggest clones make up about 4%. Their antigens remain unidentified. The sample was PBMCs, taken from a glioma patient whose treatment included an IDH1 peptide vaccine. The origin of the receptors is a man aged 25 to 45 with glioma. CDR3s include the opening cysteine and the closing phenylalanine or tryptophan. A D gene is named only where the DNA matches it firmly. Size is stated for part of the rows, as once, few or many counts, or as a class when the clone is expanded.

once,TRBV7-9,-,TRBJ2-7,CASSSAPGSSYEQYF,TGTGCCAGCAGCTCAGCCCCCGGGTCCTCCTACGAGCAGTACTTC
-,TRBV18,-,TRBJ1-5,CASSPTSGQPQHF,TGTGCCAGCTCACCCACCTCTGGTCAGCCCCAGCATTTT
few,TRBV27,-,TRBJ1-5,CASSLLSNQPQHF,TGTGCCAGCAGTTTATTAAGCAATCAGCCCCAGCATTTT
-,TRBV7-9,-,TRBJ2-7,CASSLAGKYEQYF,TGTGCCAGCAGCTTAGCGGGGAAATACGAGCAGTACTTC
-,TRBV28,-,TRBJ1-5,CASSVGGWYNQPQHF,TGTGCCAGCAGTGTGGGTGGGTGGTACAATCAGCCCCAGCATTTT
-,TRBV7-2,-,TRBJ1-5,CASSSQSSNQPQHF,TGTGCCAGCAGCTCCCAGTCTAGCAATCAGCCCCAGCATTTT
-,TRBV6-5,TRBD1,TRBJ1-4,CASTPGTGYEKLFF,TGTGCCAGCACCCCCGGGACAGGATATGAAAAACTGTTTTTT
-,TRBV27,TRBD1,TRBJ2-4,CASSLSGTGVWLFKNIQYF,TGTGCCAGCAGTTTATCCGGGACAGGTGTTTGGTTGTTCAAAAACATTCAGTACTTC
-,TRBV5-6,-,TRBJ2-7,CASSGTYEQYF,TGTGCCAGCAGCGGAACCTACGAGCAGTACTTC
few,TRBV6-5,-,TRBJ1-1,CASSYPNKNTEAFF,TGTGCCAGCAGTTACCCAAACAAGAACACTGAAGCTTTCTTT
-,TRBV19,-,TRBJ2-2,CASSIGYSGTGELFF,TGTGCCAGTAGTATAGGGTACTCCGGAACCGGGGAGCTGTTTTTT
-,TRBV19,-,TRBJ2-2,CASSLGYAGSGELFF,TGTGCCAGTAGTTTGGGCTACGCAGGGTCCGGGGAGCTGTTTTTT
-,TRBV4-1,-,TRBJ2-2,CASSPRVSGELFF,TGCGCCAGCAGCCCCAGGGTGTCCGGGGAGCTGTTTTTT
-,TRBV9,TRBD1,TRBJ2-3,CASSAYRGHRDTQYF,TGTGCCAGCAGCGCATACAGGGGGCACAGGGATACGCAGTATTTT
-,TRBV5-1,TRBD1,TRBJ2-5,CASSLSPGQGGQTQYF,TGCGCCAGCAGCTTGTCCCCGGGACAGGGGGGACAGACCCAGTACTTC
few,TRBV5-5,-,TRBJ1-6,CASSLSPQGNSPLHF,TGTGCCAGCAGCTTGTCTCCCCAGGGCAATTCACCCCTCCACTTT
-,TRBV7-9,-,TRBJ2-1,CASSPPTDNEQFF,TGTGCCAGCAGCCCACCTACGGACAATGAGCAGTTCTTC
-,TRBV5-1,TRBD2,TRBJ2-5,CASSSSGGKETQYF,TGCGCCAGCAGCAGTAGCGGGGGGAAAGAGACCCAGTACTTC
-,TRBV21-1,-,TRBJ2-7,CASSHRDRDFRTYEQYF,TGTGCCAGCAGCCACCGGGACAGGGACTTTAGAACCTACGAGCAGTACTTC
-,TRBV30,-,TRBJ1-1,CAWGAGNTEAFF,TGTGCCTGGGGGGCGGGGAACACTGAAGCTTTCTTT
-,TRBV6-5,-,TRBJ2-4,CASRRGGRQYF,TGTGCCAGCAGGAGGGGGGGACGTCAGTACTTC
-,TRBV19,TRBD1,TRBJ1-1,CASSIFGRGVKDTEAFF,TGTGCCAGTAGTATCTTCGGCAGGGGGGTAAAGGACACTGAAGCTTTCTTT
-,TRBV27,TRBD1,TRBJ1-1,CASGSKGTGGTEAFF,TGTGCCAGCGGATCGAAAGGGACAGGGGGGACTGAAGCTTTCTTT
-,TRBV5-5,-,TRBJ2-5,CASSLFTGRGETQYF,TGTGCCAGCAGCTTGTTCACGGGGCGCGGGGAGACCCAGTACTTC
-,TRBV11-2,TRBD2,TRBJ2-2,CASSDLLRGGSNTGELFF,TGTGCCAGCAGCGATCTCCTTCGCGGGGGGTCGAACACCGGGGAGCTGTTTTTT
-,TRBV15,TRBD1,TRBJ1-6,CATSSPGTGDSPLHF,TGTGCCACCAGCAGCCCCGGGACAGGCGATTCACCCCTCCACTTT
-,TRBV5-6,-,TRBJ2-5,CASSFRETQYF,TGTGCCAGCAGCTTTAGAGAGACCCAGTACTTC
-,TRBV9,-,TRBJ2-1,CASKEGSSNEQFF,TGTGCCAGTAAAGAAGGGAGTAGCAATGAGCAGTTCTTC
-,TRBV5-4,TRBD1,TRBJ1-3,CASSSGQGALMAGNTIYF,TGTGCCAGCAGTTCGGGACAGGGGGCCCTAATGGCTGGAAACACCATATATTTT
-,TRBV27,-,TRBJ1-6,CASRTGQNSPLHF,TGTGCCAGCAGAACAGGGCAGAATTCACCCCTCCACTTT
-,TRBV28,-,TRBJ2-7,CASSLSRGGATYEQYF,TGTGCCAGCAGTTTAAGTCGCGGGGGCGCTACCTACGAGCAGTACTTC
-,TRBV20-1,-,TRBJ1-2,CSGVGTAGYTF,TGCAGTGGGGTGGGTACTGCTGGCTACACCTTC
-,TRBV14,TRBD1,TRBJ1-1,CASSPGTAEAFF,TGTGCCAGCAGCCCTGGGACAGCTGAAGCTTTCTTT
-,TRBV27,TRBD1,TRBJ1-4,CASSLDRFNEKLFF,TGTGCCAGCAGCCTGGACAGGTTTAATGAAAAACTGTTTTTT
-,TRBV5-6,-,TRBJ2-5,CASSPQGGETQYF,TGTGCCAGCAGCCCTCAGGGGGGAGAGACCCAGTACTTC
-,TRBV4-2,-,TRBJ1-3,CASSPQPLKGANTIYF,TGTGCCAGCAGCCCACAGCCTCTGAAGGGCGCAAACACCATATATTTT
-,TRBV9,-,TRBJ2-5,CASSGTGSLFLETQYF,TGTGCCAGCAGCGGGACCGGGTCCCTTTTCCTGGAGACCCAGTACTTC
-,TRBV5-1,TRBD1,TRBJ1-1,CASSPWTGWKNTEAFF,TGCGCCAGCAGCCCATGGACAGGGTGGAAGAACACTGAAGCTTTCTTT
few,TRBV4-2,-,TRBJ1-1,CASSQRKGLDVAFF,TGTGCCAGCAGCCAAAGGAAGGGCTTGGACGTGGCTTTCTTT
-,TRBV30,TRBD2,TRBJ2-7,CAWSVASGGYEQYF,TGTGCCTGGAGTGTGGCTAGCGGGGGGTACGAGCAGTACTTC
-,TRBV19,-,TRBJ1-2,CASSIDRKPNYGYTF,TGTGCCAGTAGTATAGACAGGAAGCCTAACTATGGCTACACCTTC
-,TRBV30,-,TRBJ1-2,CAWSLQVLKGYTF,TGTGCCTGGTCCCTACAGGTACTTAAAGGCTACACCTTC
-,TRBV9,-,TRBJ1-4,CASSVAGATNEKLFF,TGTGCCAGCAGCGTAGCGGGTGCAACTAATGAAAAACTGTTTTTT
-,TRBV27,-,TRBJ2-4,CASSLTALGKNIQYF,TGTGCCAGCAGCCTGACAGCTTTGGGTAAAAACATTCAGTACTTC
-,TRBV11-2,-,TRBJ2-7,CASSLGGWDTSYEQYF,TGTGCCAGCAGCTTAGGAGGATGGGACACCTCCTACGAGCAGTACTTC
-,TRBV11-2,TRBD2,TRBJ2-2,CASSLGSLAGSTGELFF,TGTGCCAGCAGCTTAGGGAGTCTAGCGGGTAGCACCGGGGAGCTGTTTTTT
few,TRBV30,-,TRBJ1-5,CAWSALENQPQHF,TGTGCCTGGAGCGCCCTTGAGAATCAGCCCCAGCATTTT